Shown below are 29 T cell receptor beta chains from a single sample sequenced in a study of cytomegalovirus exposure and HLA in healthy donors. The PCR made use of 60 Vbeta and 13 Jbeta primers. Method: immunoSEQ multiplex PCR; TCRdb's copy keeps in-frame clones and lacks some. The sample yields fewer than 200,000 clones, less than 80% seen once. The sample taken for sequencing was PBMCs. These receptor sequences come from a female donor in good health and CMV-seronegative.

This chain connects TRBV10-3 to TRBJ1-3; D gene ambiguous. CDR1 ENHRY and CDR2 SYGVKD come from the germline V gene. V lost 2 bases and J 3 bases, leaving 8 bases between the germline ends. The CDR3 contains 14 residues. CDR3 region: CAISEGRDGNTIYF. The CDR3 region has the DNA TGTGCCATCAGTGAGGGGCGGGATGGAAACACCATATATTTT.

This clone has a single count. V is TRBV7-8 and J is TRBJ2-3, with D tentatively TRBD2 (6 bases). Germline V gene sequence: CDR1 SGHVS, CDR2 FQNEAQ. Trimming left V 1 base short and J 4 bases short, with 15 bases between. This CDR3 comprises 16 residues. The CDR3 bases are TGTGCCAGCAGCTTAGTCTGGGCAGGGAGGTCAGATACGCAGTATTTT. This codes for CASSLVWAGRSDTQYF. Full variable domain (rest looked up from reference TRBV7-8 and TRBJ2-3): GAGVSQSPRYKVAKRGQDVALRCDPISGHVSLFWYQQALGQGPEFLTYFQNEAQLDKSGLPSDRFFAERPEGSVSTLKIQRTQQEDSAVYLCASSLVWAGRSDTQYFGPGTRLTVL.

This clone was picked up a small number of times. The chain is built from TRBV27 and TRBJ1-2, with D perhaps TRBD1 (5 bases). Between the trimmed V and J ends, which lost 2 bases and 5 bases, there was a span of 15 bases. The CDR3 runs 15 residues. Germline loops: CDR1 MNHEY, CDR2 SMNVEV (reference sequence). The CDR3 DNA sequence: TGTGCCAGCAGTTTAAACCCAGGTTCAGGGTATGGCTACACCTTC. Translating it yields CASSLNPGSGYGYTF.

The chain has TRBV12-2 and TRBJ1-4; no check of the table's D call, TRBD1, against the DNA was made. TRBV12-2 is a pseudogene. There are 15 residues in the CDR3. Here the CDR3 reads CASRHLQGKYEKLFF. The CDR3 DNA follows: TGTGCAAGTCGCCATTTACAGGGGAAGTATGAAAAACTGTTTTTT.

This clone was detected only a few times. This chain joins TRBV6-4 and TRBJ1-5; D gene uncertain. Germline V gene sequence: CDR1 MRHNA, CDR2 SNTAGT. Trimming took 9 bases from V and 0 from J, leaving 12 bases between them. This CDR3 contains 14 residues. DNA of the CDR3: TGTGCCAGTCCTAGAACTATTAGCAATCAGCCCCAGCATTTT. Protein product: CASPRTISNQPQHF.

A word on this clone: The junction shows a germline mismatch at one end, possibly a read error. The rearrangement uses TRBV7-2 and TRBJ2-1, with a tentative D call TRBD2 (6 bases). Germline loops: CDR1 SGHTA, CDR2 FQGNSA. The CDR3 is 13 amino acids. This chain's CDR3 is CASSLGSGPEQFF. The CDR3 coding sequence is TGTGCCAGCAGTTTAGGAAGCGGGCCTGAGCAGTTCTTC.

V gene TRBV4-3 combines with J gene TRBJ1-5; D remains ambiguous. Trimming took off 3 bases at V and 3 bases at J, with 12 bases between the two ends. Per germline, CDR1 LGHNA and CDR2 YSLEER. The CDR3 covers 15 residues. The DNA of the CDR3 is TGCGCCAGCAGCCAGGACCGGGGAACCAATCAGCCCCAGCATTTT. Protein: CASSQDRGTNQPQHF.

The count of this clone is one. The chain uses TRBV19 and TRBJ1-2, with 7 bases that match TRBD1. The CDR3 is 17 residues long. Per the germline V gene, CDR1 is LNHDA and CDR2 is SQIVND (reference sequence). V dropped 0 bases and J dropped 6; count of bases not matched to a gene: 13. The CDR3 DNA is TGTGCCAGTAGTATAGAACGCCACCCCGGGACAGCAAATGGCTACACCTTC. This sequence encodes CASSIERHPGTANGYTF.

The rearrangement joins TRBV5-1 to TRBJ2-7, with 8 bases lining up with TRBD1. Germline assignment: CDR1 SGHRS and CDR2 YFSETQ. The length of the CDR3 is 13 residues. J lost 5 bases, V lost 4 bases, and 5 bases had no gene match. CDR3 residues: CASSKDRVNEQYF. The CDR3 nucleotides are TGCGCCAGCAGCAAGGACAGGGTCAACGAGCAGTACTTC.

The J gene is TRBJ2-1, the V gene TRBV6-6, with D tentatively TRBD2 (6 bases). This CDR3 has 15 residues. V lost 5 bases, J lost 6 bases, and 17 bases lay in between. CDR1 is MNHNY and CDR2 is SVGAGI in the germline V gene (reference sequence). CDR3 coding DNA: TGTGCCAGCAGTCCCTCCTGGAGGGCCTCCAATGAGCAGTTCTTC. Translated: CASSPSWRASNEQFF.

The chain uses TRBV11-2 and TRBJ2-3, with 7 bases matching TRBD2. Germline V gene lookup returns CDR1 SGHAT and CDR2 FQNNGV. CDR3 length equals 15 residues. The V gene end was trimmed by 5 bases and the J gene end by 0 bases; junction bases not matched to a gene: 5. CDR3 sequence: CASSKAGFSTDTQYF. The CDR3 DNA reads TGTGCCAGCAGCAAAGCGGGGTTCAGCACAGATACGCAGTATTTT.

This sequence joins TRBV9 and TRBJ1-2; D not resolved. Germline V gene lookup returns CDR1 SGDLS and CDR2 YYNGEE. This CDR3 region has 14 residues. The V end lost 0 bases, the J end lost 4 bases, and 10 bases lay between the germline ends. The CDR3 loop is CASSVGSGSYGYTF. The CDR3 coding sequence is TGTGCCAGCAGCGTAGGGTCCGGGTCCTATGGCTACACCTTC.

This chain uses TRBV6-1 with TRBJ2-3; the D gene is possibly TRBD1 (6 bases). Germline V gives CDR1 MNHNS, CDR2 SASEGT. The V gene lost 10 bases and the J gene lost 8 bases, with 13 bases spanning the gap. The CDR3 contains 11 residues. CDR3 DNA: TGTGCCACCGATCAGGGGATTACGCAGTATTTT. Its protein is CATDQGITQYF.

The CDR3 DNA follows: TGTGCCAGCAGCTCTACCGGGGGGCCAGGAGATACGCAGTATTTT. Protein: CASSSTGGPGDTQYF. V is TRBV5-6 and J is TRBJ2-3, with D tentatively TRBD2 (7 bases). The germline V gene encodes CDR1 SGHDT and CDR2 YYEEEE. Trimming left V 3 bases short and J 5 bases short, with 16 bases between. The CDR3 is 15 amino acids. The full variable domain, completed using reference TRBV5-6 and TRBJ2-3, is DAGVTQSPTHLIKTRGQQVTLRCSPKSGHDTVSWYQQALGQGPQFIFQYYEEEERQRGNFPDRFSGHQFPNYSSELNVNALLLGDSALYLCASSSTGGPGDTQYFGPGTRLTVL.

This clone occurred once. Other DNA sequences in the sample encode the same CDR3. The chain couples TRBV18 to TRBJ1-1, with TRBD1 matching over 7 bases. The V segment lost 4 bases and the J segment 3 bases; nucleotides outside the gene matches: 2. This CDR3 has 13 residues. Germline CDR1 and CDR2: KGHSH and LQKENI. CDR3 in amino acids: CASSQGADTEAFF. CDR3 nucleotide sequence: TGTGCCAGCTCACAGGGGGCGGACACTGAAGCTTTCTTT.

Here the CDR3 DNA reads TGTGCTAGTGGTTTGGTACACAGAACCTATGGCTACACCTTC. Amino acids: CASGLVHRTYGYTF. The V gene is TRBV12-5, the J gene TRBJ1-2, with D hard to call. V shed 0 bases and J shed 4 bases, with 9 bases lying between them. CDR1 and CDR2 from the germline V gene are LGHNT and FRNRAP. The CDR3 totals 14 residues.

CDR3 protein: CASSLYPGPTGELFF. CDR3 nucleotides: TGTGCCAGCAGTTTATATCCAGGGCCCACCGGGGAGCTGTTTTTT. The chain links TRBV28 to TRBJ2-2; D is perhaps TRBD1 (5 bases). Trimming left V 1 base short and J 4 bases short, with 10 bases between. The CDR3 extends over 15 amino acids. The germline V gene has CDR1 MDHEN and CDR2 SYDVKM.

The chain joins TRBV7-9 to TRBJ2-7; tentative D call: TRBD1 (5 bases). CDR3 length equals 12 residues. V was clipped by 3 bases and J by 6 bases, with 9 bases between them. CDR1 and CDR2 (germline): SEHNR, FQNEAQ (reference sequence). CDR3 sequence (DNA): TGTGCCAGCAGCTTCAAAAGGGGCGAGCAGTACTTC. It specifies CASSFKRGEQYF.

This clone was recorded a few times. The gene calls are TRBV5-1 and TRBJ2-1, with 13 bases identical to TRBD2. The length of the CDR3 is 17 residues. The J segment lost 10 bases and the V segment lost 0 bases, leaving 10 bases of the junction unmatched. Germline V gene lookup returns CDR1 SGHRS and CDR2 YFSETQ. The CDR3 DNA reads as TGCGCCAGCAGCTTGGACATACTAGCGGGAGGGCCTGGGGAGCAGTTCTTC. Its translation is CASSLDILAGGPGEQFF.

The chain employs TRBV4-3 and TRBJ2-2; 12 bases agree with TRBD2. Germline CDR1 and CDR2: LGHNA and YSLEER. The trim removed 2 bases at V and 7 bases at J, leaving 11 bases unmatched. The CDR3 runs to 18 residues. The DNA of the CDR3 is TGCGCCAGCAGCCAATTCAGCGGACTAGCGGGGCCAATCGGGGAGCTGTTTTTT. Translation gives CASSQFSGLAGPIGELFF.

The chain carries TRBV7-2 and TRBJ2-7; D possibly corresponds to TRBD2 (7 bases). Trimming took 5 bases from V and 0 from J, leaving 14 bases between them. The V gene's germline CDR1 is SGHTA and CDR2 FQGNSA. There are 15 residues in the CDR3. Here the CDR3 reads CASSQGTTFSYEQYF. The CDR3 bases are TGTGCCAGCAGCCAGGGGACTACCTTCTCCTACGAGCAGTACTTC.

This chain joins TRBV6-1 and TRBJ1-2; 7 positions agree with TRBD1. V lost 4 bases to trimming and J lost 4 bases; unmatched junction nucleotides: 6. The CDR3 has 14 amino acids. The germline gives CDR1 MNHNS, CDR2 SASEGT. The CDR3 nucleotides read TGTGCCAGCAGTGTCCGGACAGGTCCCTATGGCTACACCTTC. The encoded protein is CASSVRTGPYGYTF.

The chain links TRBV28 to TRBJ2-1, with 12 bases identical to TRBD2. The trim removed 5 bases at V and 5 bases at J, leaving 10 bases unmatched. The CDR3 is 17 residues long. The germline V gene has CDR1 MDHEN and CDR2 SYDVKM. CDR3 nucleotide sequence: TGTGCCAGCAGTCCGACTAGCGGGAGCGATTGGGACAATGAGCAGTTCTTC. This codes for CASSPTSGSDWDNEQFF.

The CDR3 spells CASSQERDTEAFF. The DNA for the CDR3 is TGCGCCAGCAGCCAAGAGCGTGACACTGAAGCTTTCTTT. The rearrangement joins TRBV4-3 to TRBJ1-1; D gene ambiguous. The CDR3 runs to 13 residues. Germline V gives CDR1 LGHNA, CDR2 YSLEER. V was cut by 0 bases and J by 3 bases, with 5 bases left in between.

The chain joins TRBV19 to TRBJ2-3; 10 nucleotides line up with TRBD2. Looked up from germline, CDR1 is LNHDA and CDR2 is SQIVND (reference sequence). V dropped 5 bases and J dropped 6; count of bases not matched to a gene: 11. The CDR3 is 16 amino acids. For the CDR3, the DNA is TGTGCCAGTAGTGCCGCTAGCGGGGGCTTGATGGATACGCAGTATTTT. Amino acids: CASSAASGGLMDTQYF.

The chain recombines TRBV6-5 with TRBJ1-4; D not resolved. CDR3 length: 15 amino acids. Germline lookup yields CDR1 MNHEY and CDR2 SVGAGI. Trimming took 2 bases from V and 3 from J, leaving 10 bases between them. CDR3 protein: CASSYTHMSNEKLFF. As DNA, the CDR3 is TGTGCCAGCAGTTACACACACATGTCTAATGAAAAACTGTTTTTT.

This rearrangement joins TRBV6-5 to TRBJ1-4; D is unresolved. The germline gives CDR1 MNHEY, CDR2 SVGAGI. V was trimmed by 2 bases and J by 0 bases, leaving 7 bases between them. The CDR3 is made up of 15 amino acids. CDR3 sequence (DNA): TGTGCCAGCAGTTACGAAGGAGCAACTAATGAAAAACTGTTTTTT. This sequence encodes CASSYEGATNEKLFF.

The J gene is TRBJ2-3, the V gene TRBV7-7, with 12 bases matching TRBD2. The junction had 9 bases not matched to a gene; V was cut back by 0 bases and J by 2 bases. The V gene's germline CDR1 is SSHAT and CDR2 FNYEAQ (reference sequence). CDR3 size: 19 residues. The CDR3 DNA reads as TGTGCCAGCAGCTTAGCCGTACGGGGACTAGCGGGCGCCACAGATACGCAGTATTTT. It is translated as CASSLAVRGLAGATDTQYF.

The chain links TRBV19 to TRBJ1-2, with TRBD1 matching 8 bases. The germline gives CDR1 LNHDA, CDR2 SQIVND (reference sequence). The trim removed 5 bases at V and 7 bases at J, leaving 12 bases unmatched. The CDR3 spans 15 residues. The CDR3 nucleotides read TGTGCCAGTAGTTTCCAGGGGGCTATCCCCCTTGGCTACACCTTC. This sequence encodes CASSFQGAIPLGYTF. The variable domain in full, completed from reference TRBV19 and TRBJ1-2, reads DGGITQSPKYLFRKEGQNVTLSCEQNLNHDAMYWYRQDPGQGLRLIYYSQIVNDFQKGDIAEGYSVSREKKESFPLTVTSAQKNPTAFYLCASSFQGAIPLGYTFGSGTRLTVV.